One and the same sample provided the 23 T cell receptor beta chains below, sequenced in a study of CD8+ T cells in alopecia areata. TCR sequencing used cDNA made by reverse transcription of extracted RNA. The data were produced by immunoSEQ multiplex PCR, yet TCRdb's version contains in-frame clones alone and is incomplete. The repertoire holds approximately 89,000 clones, about 53% seen once, with approximately 5.7% in the top ten. The sample comprised NKG2D-high CD8+ T cells sorted from blood. These receptors were taken from a human donor with alopecia areata.

The chain couples TRBV29-1 to TRBJ1-2; D is perhaps TRBD1 (6 bases). CDR1 is SQVTM and CDR2 is ANQGSEA in the germline V gene. This CDR3 comprises 12 residues. Trimming took 4 bases from V and 12 from J, leaving 18 bases between them. CDR3 DNA sequence: TGCAGCGTTGGTGTAACTGGACAGCTCCACACCTTC. It yields the protein CSVGVTGQLHTF.

The chain joins TRBV2 to TRBJ2-3; D not certain. V lost 8 bases and J lost 4, with 10 bases in between. This CDR3 contains 12 residues. Germline V gene lookup returns CDR1 SNHLY and CDR2 FYNNEI. The CDR3 sequence: CASGTWADTQYF. The CDR3 nucleotides read TGTGCCAGCGGTACGTGGGCAGATACGCAGTATTTT.

This clone was counted a single time. The chain has TRBV29-1 and TRBJ1-1, with 8 bases fitting TRBD1. The CDR3 extends over 13 amino acids. Germline CDR1 and CDR2: SQVTM and ANQGSEA. V shed 8 bases, J shed 5 bases, and the junction held 10 bases outside the gene matches. The CDR3: CSIIDRGSTEAFF. The CDR3 nucleotides are TGCAGCATTATAGACAGGGGAAGTACTGAAGCTTTCTTT.

This sequence joins TRBV13 and TRBJ2-4; D tentatively fits TRBD1 or TRBD2 (6 bases each). V lost 0 bases and J 13 bases, leaving 19 bases between the germline ends. The CDR3 consists of 15 residues. CDR1 and CDR2 (germline): PRHDT, FYEKMQ (reference sequence). The CDR3 DNA sequence: TGTGCCAGCAGCTTAGGCCGGGGGACACCTGCCTTACAGTACTTC. Its protein product is CASSLGRGTPALQYF.

The chain uses TRBV27 and TRBJ2-3; D ambiguous. V lost 5 bases and J 2 bases, leaving 8 bases between the germline ends. Germline-derived CDR1 and CDR2 are MNHEY and SMNVEV (reference sequence). CDR3 length: 13 residues. For the CDR3, the DNA is TGTGCCAGCAGTCTAAGCCTCACAGATACGCAGTATTTT. It encodes CASSLSLTDTQYF.

Only a few counts were recorded for this clone. J is TRBJ2-7 and V is TRBV29-1, with TRBD1 identical over 9 bases. Looked up from germline, CDR1 is SQVTM and CDR2 is ANQGSEA. V was pared by 5 bases and J by 5 bases, with 10 bases of the junction left unmatched. The CDR3 spans 14 residues. This chain's CDR3 is CSVTSGTGSHEQYF. CDR3 DNA sequence: TGCAGCGTTACTTCCGGGACAGGGAGCCACGAGCAGTACTTC.

The table lists this clone with a few counts. The chain recombines TRBV5-6 with TRBJ1-1, with D possibly being TRBD1 (5 bases). The CDR3 loop spans 15 amino acids. CDR1 and CDR2 (germline): SGHDT, YYEEEE. The V and J ends lost 3 bases and 5 bases respectively, with 17 bases between them. The CDR3 loop reads CASSSGMSGRTEAFF. CDR3 in DNA: TGTGCCAGCAGCTCAGGGATGTCAGGCCGGACTGAAGCTTTCTTT. Looking up the rest from reference TRBV5-6 and TRBJ1-1 gives the full variable domain: DAGVTQSPTHLIKTRGQQVTLRCSPKSGHDTVSWYQQALGQGPQFIFQYYEEEERQRGNFPDRFSGHQFPNYSSELNVNALLLGDSALYLCASSSGMSGRTEAFFGQGTRLTVV.

A few counts support this clone. The chain links TRBV5-4 to TRBJ1-2; no reliable D call. The CDR3 is made up of 15 amino acids. Germline V lookup: CDR1 SGHNT, CDR2 YYREEE (reference sequence). The ends were cut back, 1 base at V and 0 bases at J, with 10 bases in the middle. The CDR3 region is CASSLRWGANYGYTF. For the CDR3, the DNA is TGTGCCAGCAGCTTGCGGTGGGGAGCTAACTATGGCTACACCTTC.

The chain employs TRBV13 and TRBJ2-1; TRBD2 matches at 10 bases. The germline CDR1 and CDR2 sequences are PRHDT and FYEKMQ (reference sequence). V lost 5 bases and J lost 9; bases outside the gene matches: 4. The CDR3 contains 13 residues. CDR3 in amino acids: CASSETSGSEQFF. CDR3 DNA sequence: TGTGCCAGCAGCGAGACTAGCGGGTCTGAGCAGTTCTTC.

This clone was detected only a few times. The gene calls are TRBV29-1 and TRBJ2-3; no definite D call. This CDR3 is built from 10 residues. Germline loops: CDR1 SQVTM, CDR2 ANQGSEA. The germline V and J ends were trimmed by 4 bases and 5 bases, with 4 bases remaining between them. The CDR3 coding sequence is TGCAGCGTTGTGGAAGATACGCAGTATTTT. Translated, it gives CSVVEDTQYF.

The V gene is TRBV4-1, the J gene TRBJ2-7; D is possibly TRBD2 (6 bases). Germline V gene sequence: CDR1 MGHRA, CDR2 YSYEKL. Trimming removed 1 base from V and 7 bases from J, with 11 bases in between. The CDR3 covers 13 residues. For the CDR3, the DNA is TGCGCCAGCAGCCAAGGGGAGGAACTGGAGCAGTACTTC. This translates into CASSQGEELEQYF.

J is TRBJ2-3 and V is TRBV29-1, with D possibly TRBD2 on 6 matching bases. The CDR3 runs 17 residues. The V gene's germline CDR1 is SQVTM and CDR2 ANQGSEA. Trimming cost V 6 bases and J 2 bases, with 24 bases left between them. CDR3 in DNA: TGCAGCGTACGCGGGGTCGGACATAGTCTCTACACAGATACGCAGTATTTT. As protein: CSVRGVGHSLYTDTQYF.

V is TRBV27 and J is TRBJ1-1; the match to TRBD1 covers 8 bases. Germline V CDR1 and CDR2: MNHEY, SMNVEV (reference sequence). CDR3 size: 14 residues. The V segment lost 5 bases and the J segment 4 bases; nucleotides outside the gene matches: 6. Here the CDR3 reads CASSGTGGSTEAFF. The CDR3 bases are TGTGCCAGCAGTGGCACAGGGGGAAGCACTGAAGCTTTCTTT.

The chain is built from TRBV19 and TRBJ1-6; 7 bases match TRBD1. Germline CDR1 LNHDA, CDR2 SQIVND (reference sequence). The CDR3 sequence is 17 residues long. V gave up 4 bases and J gave up 7 bases; unmatched junction bases: 13. This CDR3 reads CASSTPETGRENSPLHF. CDR3 bases: TGTGCCAGTAGTACCCCGGAGACAGGGAGAGAGAATTCACCCCTCCACTTT.

J is TRBJ2-1 and V is TRBV29-1; perhaps TRBD2 as D (6 bases). Germline V gene data show CDR1 as SQVTM and CDR2 as ANQGSEA. This CDR3 contains 16 residues. V lost 3 bases, J lost 0 bases, and 15 bases lay in between. The DNA for the CDR3 is TGCAGCGTTGAGGGTCTTAGCGGTGACTCCTACAATGAGCAGTTCTTC. Translation: CSVEGLSGDSYNEQFF.

This clone was observed a few times. The V and J genes are TRBV28 and TRBJ2-3; the D is unclear. The germline CDR1 and CDR2 sequences are MDHEN and SYDVKM. Trimming took off 3 bases at V and 0 bases at J, with 13 bases between the two ends. The CDR3 consists of 16 residues. In DNA form, the CDR3 reads TGTGCCAGCAGTTTGAGTTACATCTCTAGCACAGATACGCAGTATTTT. This sequence encodes CASSLSYISSTDTQYF.

This chain joins TRBV21-1 and TRBJ2-3; TRBD2 is the table's D call, not checked against the DNA. TRBV21-1 is a pseudogene. The CDR3 has 14 residues. The DNA for the CDR3 is TGTGCCAGGAGGGCACGGGAGCGCGGAAATACGCAGTATTTT. It yields the protein CARRARERGNTQYF.

This clone was seen just once. The chain combines TRBV28 with TRBJ2-5; D is perhaps TRBD1 (6 bases). V was shortened by 4 bases and J by 2 bases, with 11 bases between the two germline ends. Germline assignment: CDR1 MDHEN and CDR2 SYDVKM. The CDR3 contains 14 residues. The CDR3 nucleotides are TGTGCCAGCAGTTACGACAGGCCGCAAGAGACCCAGTACTTC. Its protein is CASSYDRPQETQYF.

This clone came up once. The CDR3 loop reads CSVARGTTEAFF. The DNA for the CDR3 is TGCAGCGTAGCACGCGGGACCACTGAAGCTTTCTTT. The chain employs TRBV29-1 and TRBJ1-1, with D possibly being TRBD1 (5 bases). This CDR3 comprises 12 residues. Germline loops: CDR1 SQVTM, CDR2 ANQGSEA. V was pared by 6 bases and J by 4 bases, with 12 bases between.

This clone has more than one count but fewer than ten. The rearrangement links TRBV2 to TRBJ2-3; no definite D call. The V gene lost 6 bases and the J gene lost 2 bases, with 27 bases spanning the gap. The CDR3 is made up of 19 amino acids. Looked up from germline, CDR1 is SNHLY and CDR2 is FYNNEI. The CDR3 loop is CASRGNSAAPAPHTDTQYF. CDR3 DNA: TGTGCCAGCAGGGGGAACTCTGCCGCCCCCGCCCCACACACAGATACGCAGTATTTT.

The rearrangement links TRBV6-5 to TRBJ1-5; 7 nucleotides align to TRBD1. The CDR3 covers 14 residues. In germline, CDR1 is MNHEY, CDR2 SVGAGI. V lost 6 bases, J lost 1 base, and 3 bases stayed unmatched. The chain's CDR3 is CASRQGLSNQPQHF. The CDR3 DNA reads as TGTGCCAGCAGACAGGGGCTCAGCAATCAGCCCCAGCATTTT.

The chain is built from TRBV30 and TRBJ2-1, with 10 bases identical to TRBD2. The junction had 13 bases not matched to a gene; V was cut back by 5 bases and J by 9 bases. The germline V gene has CDR1 GTSNPN and CDR2 SVGIG (reference sequence). The CDR3 has 15 residues. The CDR3 coding sequence is TGTGCCTGGGGCGCGGGAGCGGGGGGGAGAGGTGAGCAGTTCTTC. This translates into CAWGAGAGGRGEQFF.

This clone was picked up a small number of times. The chain carries TRBV29-1 and TRBJ2-5, with a weak D call TRBD2 (6 bases). Looked up from germline, CDR1 is SQVTM and CDR2 is ANQGSEA. The CDR3 covers 14 residues. Trimming cost V 6 bases and J 1 base, with 15 bases left between them. The CDR3 region has the DNA TGCAGCGTAACTTGGGGGGAACGCCAAGAGACCCAGTACTTC. This translates into CSVTWGERQETQYF.